This TCR beta chain was observed in a study of CD8 T cells in Susac syndrome. The germline V gene encodes CDR1 LGHDT and CDR2 YNNKEL (reference sequence). V gave up 0 bases and J gave up 14 bases, with 9 bases separating them. CDR3 size: 11 residues. Each multiple sclerosis control was a treatment-naive patient with relapsing-remitting disease that was either stable or active. Random hexamers were used to reverse transcribe an amount of about 0.45 to 1 ug RNA. TCRdb reprocessed the immunoSEQ multiplex PCR reads with MiXCR, giving one entry per CDR3 protein. The data contain about 280,000 distinct CDR3 sequences, about 85% of them singletons.

The sample taken for sequencing was CD8+ T cells from PBMCs. The rearrangement uses TRBV3-1 and TRBJ2-3; D remains unclear. The TCR comes from a human donor with multiple sclerosis. The CDR3 region is CASSQDYRLYF. The CDR3 DNA reads TGTGCCAGCAGCCAAGATTATCGTCTGTATTTT.